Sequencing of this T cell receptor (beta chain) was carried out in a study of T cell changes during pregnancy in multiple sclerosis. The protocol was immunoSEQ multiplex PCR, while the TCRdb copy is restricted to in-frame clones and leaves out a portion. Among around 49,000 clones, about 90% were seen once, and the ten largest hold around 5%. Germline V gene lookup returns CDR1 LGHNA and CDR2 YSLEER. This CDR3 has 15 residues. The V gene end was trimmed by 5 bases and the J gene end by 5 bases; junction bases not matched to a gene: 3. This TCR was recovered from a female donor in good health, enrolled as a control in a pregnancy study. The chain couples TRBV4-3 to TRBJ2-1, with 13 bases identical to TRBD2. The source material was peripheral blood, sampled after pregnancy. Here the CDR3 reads CASSDGTSGNNEQFF. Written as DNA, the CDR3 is TGCGCCAGCAGCGATGGGACTAGCGGGAACAATGAGCAGTTCTTC.